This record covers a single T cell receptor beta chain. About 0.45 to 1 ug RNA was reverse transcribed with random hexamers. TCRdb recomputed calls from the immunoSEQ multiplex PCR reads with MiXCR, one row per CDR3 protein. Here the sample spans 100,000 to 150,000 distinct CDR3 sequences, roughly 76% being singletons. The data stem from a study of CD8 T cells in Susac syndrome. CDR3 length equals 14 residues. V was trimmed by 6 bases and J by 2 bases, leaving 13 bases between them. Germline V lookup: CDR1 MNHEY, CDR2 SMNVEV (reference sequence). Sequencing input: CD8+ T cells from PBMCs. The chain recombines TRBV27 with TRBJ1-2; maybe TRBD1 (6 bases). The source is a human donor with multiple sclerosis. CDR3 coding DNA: TGTGCCAGCAGCCTCAGGGGCCGAAACTATGGCTACACCTTC. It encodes CASSLRGRNYGYTF.